A single sample gave rise to the 9 T cell receptor beta chains below, sequenced in a study of blood T cell repertoires in COVID-19. Profiled with immunoSEQ multiplex PCR; TCRdb holds only in-frame clones, not every one. Here the sample spans about 300,000 clones, around 90% being singletons. Sequencing input: peripheral blood. The receptors were sampled from a man between 65 and 80 years old with acute or convalescent COVID-19.

This clone was recorded many times. The gene calls are TRBV6-2 or TRBV6-3 and TRBJ1-2; D uncertain. V shed 4 bases and J shed 3 bases, with 12 bases lying between them. This CDR3 has 14 amino acids. Germline CDR1 reads MNHEY; CDR2 reads SVGEGT. The CDR3 DNA reads TGTGCCAGCAGTTCTGAGCCACAGTACTATGGCTACACCTTC. It is translated as CASSSEPQYYGYTF.

This chain joins TRBV11-2 and TRBJ2-3, with D possibly matching TRBD2 (5 bases). V was trimmed by 1 base and J by 0 bases, leaving 11 bases between them. Germline assignment: CDR1 SGHAT and CDR2 FQNNGV. This CDR3 has 16 amino acids. The CDR3 bases are TGTGCCAGCAGCTTAGGTGCGGGTAGAAGCACAGATACGCAGTATTTT. It translates to CASSLGAGRSTDTQYF.

This sequence joins TRBV10-3 and TRBJ2-2, with TRBD2 as a possible D gene (6 bases). V was shortened by 2 bases and J by 4 bases, with 17 bases between the two germline ends. This CDR3 contains 17 residues. From germline, CDR1 is ENHRY and CDR2 SYGVKD. The chain's CDR3 is CAISETLGLSSTGELFF. CDR3 DNA: TGTGCCATCAGTGAGACCCTGGGACTTTCCTCCACCGGGGAGCTGTTTTTT.

The V call is TRBV7-8, the J call TRBJ1-1; D perhaps matches TRBD1 (5 bases). Germline loops: CDR1 SGHVS, CDR2 FQNEAQ. The V and J ends lost 2 bases and 1 base respectively, with 11 bases between them. This CDR3 region has 15 residues. CDR3 DNA sequence: TGTGCCAGCAGCTTATTGCCCACAGGGAACACTGAAGCTTTCTTT. Translating it yields CASSLLPTGNTEAFF.

V and J are TRBV30 and TRBJ2-7; D may be TRBD2 (6 bases). V was cut by 0 bases and J by 3 bases, with 15 bases left in between. The CDR3 sequence is 15 residues long. Germline V gene sequence: CDR1 GTSNPN, CDR2 SVGIG (reference sequence). CDR3 nucleotide sequence: TGTGCCTGGAGTGTTATGCGGCGGGGAGACTACGAGCAGTACTTC. Residues: CAWSVMRRGDYEQYF. The complete variable domain, with remaining parts taken from reference TRBV30 and TRBJ2-7, reads SQTIHQWPATLVQPVGSPLSLECTVEGTSNPNLYWYRQAAGRGLQLLFYSVGIGQISSEVPQNLSASRPQDRQFILSSKKLLLSDSGFYLCAWSVMRRGDYEQYFGPGTRLTVT.

This clone was detected only once. This chain links TRBV7-3 with TRBJ1-6, with D unresolved. The V gene lost 0 bases and the J gene lost 8 bases, with 8 bases spanning the gap. The CDR3 is 14 amino acids. Germline CDR1 reads SGHTA; CDR2 reads FQGTGA. DNA for the CDR3: TGTGCCAGCAGCTTAACGACGGCGGATTCACCCCTCCACTTT. Protein product: CASSLTTADSPLHF.

This clone occurred a few times. The junction differs from germline at one of its ends, possibly a read error. This rearrangement joins TRBV6-1 to TRBJ2-7; a possible D gene is TRBD2 (5 bases). Germline loops: CDR1 MNHNS, CDR2 SASEGT. The CDR3 sequence is 13 residues long. CDR3 bases: TGTGCCAGCAGTAAAGCGGCTTACTACGAGCAGTACTTC. The encoded protein is CASSKAAYYEQYF.

This rearrangement joins TRBV19 to TRBJ2-3; maybe TRBD2 (5 bases). Trimming shortened V by 7 bases and J by 5 bases, and 13 bases separated the two germline ends. CDR3 length equals 13 residues. In germline, CDR1 is LNHDA, CDR2 SQIVND (reference sequence). The CDR3 nucleotides read TGTGCCAGTACCCGGGAAGGTAAAGATACGCAGTATTTT. Protein: CASTREGKDTQYF.

The rearrangement links TRBV5-1 to TRBJ1-1, with D hard to call. The V end was cut by 5 bases, the J end by 3 bases, with 5 bases between. Germline V CDR1 and CDR2: SGHRS, YFSETQ. The CDR3 contains 11 residues. The CDR3 DNA reads as TGCGCCAGCAGGTTCGACACTGAAGCTTTCTTT. It yields the protein CASRFDTEAFF.